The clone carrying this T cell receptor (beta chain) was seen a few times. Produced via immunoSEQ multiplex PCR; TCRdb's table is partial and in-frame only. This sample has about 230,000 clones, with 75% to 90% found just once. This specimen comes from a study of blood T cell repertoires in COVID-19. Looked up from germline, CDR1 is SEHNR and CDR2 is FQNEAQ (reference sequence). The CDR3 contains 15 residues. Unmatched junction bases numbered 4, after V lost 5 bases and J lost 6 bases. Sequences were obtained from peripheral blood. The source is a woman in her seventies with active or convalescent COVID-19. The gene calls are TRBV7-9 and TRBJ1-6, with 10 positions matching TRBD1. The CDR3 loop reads CASSTGQGGNSPLHF. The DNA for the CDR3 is TGTGCCAGCAGCACAGGACAGGGGGGTAATTCACCCCTCCACTTT.